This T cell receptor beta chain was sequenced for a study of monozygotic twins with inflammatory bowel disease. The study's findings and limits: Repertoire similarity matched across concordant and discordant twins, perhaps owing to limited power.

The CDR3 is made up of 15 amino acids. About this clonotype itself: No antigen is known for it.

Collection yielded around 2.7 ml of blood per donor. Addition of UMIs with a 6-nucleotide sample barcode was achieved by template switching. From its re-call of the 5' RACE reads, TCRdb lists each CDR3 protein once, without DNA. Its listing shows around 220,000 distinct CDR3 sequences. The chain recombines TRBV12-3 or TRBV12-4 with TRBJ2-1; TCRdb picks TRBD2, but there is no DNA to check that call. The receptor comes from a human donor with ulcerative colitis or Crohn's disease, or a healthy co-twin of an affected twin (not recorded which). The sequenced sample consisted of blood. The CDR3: CASGTSAGGVYEQFF.